The rows below give T cell receptor beta chains drawn from one sample of a study of T cells in Graves' hyperthyroidism and ophthalmopathy. TCRdb called the multiplex PCR reads again in MiXCR, with one record for every CDR3 protein. Among 700,000 to 950,000 distinct CDR3 sequences listed, around 40% were seen once. Sequencing was carried out using blood. The receptors here all came from a woman between 40 and 55 years old with Graves' hyperthyroidism. The CDR3 runs from the conserved cysteine through the conserved F or W. Fields, in order: D gene, V gene, J gene, clone size, CDR3 DNA, CDR3 protein. The D gene is left open where the match is weak. Not all rows give a size; the values are once, few, many and, for expanded clones, a class.

d_call: TRBD2; v_call: TRBV5-5; j_call: TRBJ2-7; clone_size: few; cdr3_nt: TGTGCCAGCAGGGTAGCGGGAGGGCCCTTCTACGAGCAGTACTTC; cdr3_aa: CASRVAGGPFYEQYF
d_call: -; v_call: TRBV19; j_call: TRBJ1-4; clone_size: -; cdr3_nt: TGTGCCAGTAGTATCCGCCCACACGGTGCACCGAATGAAAAACTGTTTTTT; cdr3_aa: CASSIRPHGAPNEKLFF
d_call: TRBD2; v_call: TRBV25-1; j_call: TRBJ2-2; clone_size: -; cdr3_nt: TGTGCCAGTTGTCCGGGACTAGCGGGACGGACCGGGGAGCTGTTTTTT; cdr3_aa: CASCPGLAGRTGELFF
d_call: TRBD1; v_call: TRBV10-1; j_call: TRBJ1-1; clone_size: once; cdr3_nt: TGCGCCAGCGGCCCGGACAGGGAGAACACTGAAGCTTTCTTT; cdr3_aa: CASGPDRENTEAFF
d_call: -; v_call: TRBV7-9; j_call: TRBJ1-4; clone_size: few; cdr3_nt: TGTGCCAGCAGCCGGAGCCCGGCTAATGAAAAACTGTTTTTT; cdr3_aa: CASSRSPANEKLFF
d_call: TRBD1; v_call: TRBV7-2; j_call: TRBJ1-2; clone_size: -; cdr3_nt: TGTGCCAGCACCCCCGGGTGGAGGGGGCTGAATGGCTACACCTTC; cdr3_aa: CASTPGWRGLNGYTF
d_call: TRBD1; v_call: TRBV9; j_call: TRBJ1-6; clone_size: -; cdr3_nt: TGTGCCAGCAGCGTAGGACAGGGTTACTCACCCCTCCACTTT; cdr3_aa: CASSVGQGYSPLHF
d_call: -; v_call: TRBV6-6; j_call: TRBJ1-3; clone_size: few; cdr3_nt: TGTGCCAGCAGTGAACCTTGGGTCTCTGGAAACACCATATATTTT; cdr3_aa: CASSEPWVSGNTIYF
d_call: -; v_call: TRBV2; j_call: TRBJ1-5; clone_size: many; cdr3_nt: TGTGCCAGCAGTGAACTGGGGCGGGGGGAAGAGCCCCAGCATTTT; cdr3_aa: CASSELGRGEEPQHF
d_call: -; v_call: TRBV7-2; j_call: TRBJ2-7; clone_size: many; cdr3_nt: TGTGCCAGCAGCAGAAATCCCTCGGAATACGAGCAGTACTTC; cdr3_aa: CASSRNPSEYEQYF
d_call: -; v_call: TRBV15; j_call: TRBJ1-6; clone_size: -; cdr3_nt: TGTGCCACCAGCAGTAAGGGGTTACCCCTCCACTTT; cdr3_aa: CATSSKGLPLHF
d_call: -; v_call: TRBV10-1; j_call: TRBJ2-7; clone_size: once; cdr3_nt: TGCGCCACCCCTGGTCCCTACGAGCAGTACTTC; cdr3_aa: CATPGPYEQYF
d_call: TRBD1; v_call: TRBV12-3/TRBV12-4; j_call: TRBJ1-2; clone_size: -; cdr3_nt: TGTGCCAGCAGTTTTTATAAGGGGGCTGGCGGCTACACCTTC; cdr3_aa: CASSFYKGAGGYTF
d_call: -; v_call: TRBV10-3; j_call: TRBJ1-5; clone_size: many; cdr3_nt: TGTGCCATCAGTGACCAGGGTAAGAGCAATCAGCCCCAGCATTTT; cdr3_aa: CAISDQGKSNQPQHF
d_call: -; v_call: TRBV7-9; j_call: TRBJ1-1; clone_size: -; cdr3_nt: TGTGCCAGCAGCTTGCCAGGGAGGACTTTCTTT; cdr3_aa: CASSLPGRTFF
d_call: -; v_call: TRBV10-3; j_call: TRBJ2-7; clone_size: -; cdr3_nt: TGTGCCAGCAGGGTCGTCCCGAGGAACAGGGTAACATACGAGCAGTACTTC; cdr3_aa: CASRVVPRNRVTYEQYF
d_call: -; v_call: TRBV7-3; j_call: TRBJ2-3; clone_size: few; cdr3_nt: TGTGCCAGCAGCTTAAGGGGCGGAGACACAGATACGCAGTATTTT; cdr3_aa: CASSLRGGDTDTQYF
d_call: -; v_call: TRBV9; j_call: TRBJ1-1; clone_size: few; cdr3_nt: TGTGCCAGCAGCGTAGGGACAGTGAACACTGAAGCTTTCTTT; cdr3_aa: CASSVGTVNTEAFF
d_call: TRBD1; v_call: TRBV12-3/TRBV12-4; j_call: TRBJ1-6; clone_size: many; cdr3_nt: TGTGCCAGCACCCCAGGGGGGCCTAATTCACCCCTCCACTTT; cdr3_aa: CASTPGGPNSPLHF
d_call: -; v_call: TRBV30; j_call: TRBJ1-1; clone_size: -; cdr3_nt: TGTGCCTGGAGCGATGGGGGGGCGGCTTTCTTT; cdr3_aa: CAWSDGGAAFF
d_call: -; v_call: TRBV7-9; j_call: TRBJ2-7; clone_size: -; cdr3_nt: TGTGCCAGCAGTCGACAGGAGGGAGAGCAGTACTTC; cdr3_aa: CASSRQEGEQYF
d_call: TRBD1; v_call: TRBV5-1; j_call: TRBJ2-7; clone_size: few; cdr3_nt: TGCGCCAGCAACCCGGGACAGGGAAGTCGCGAGCAGTACTTC; cdr3_aa: CASNPGQGSREQYF
d_call: -; v_call: TRBV9; j_call: TRBJ1-2; clone_size: -; cdr3_nt: TGTGCCAGCAGCGTACAGGGCACCGACTATGGCTACACCTTC; cdr3_aa: CASSVQGTDYGYTF
d_call: TRBD1; v_call: TRBV6-5; j_call: TRBJ2-7; clone_size: few; cdr3_nt: TGTGCCAGCAGGTACCCGGGACAGACATACGAGCAGTACTTC; cdr3_aa: CASRYPGQTYEQYF
d_call: TRBD1; v_call: TRBV5-6; j_call: TRBJ2-7; clone_size: many; cdr3_nt: TGTGCCAGCAGTTACGGGACAGACTACGAGCAGTACTTC; cdr3_aa: CASSYGTDYEQYF
d_call: -; v_call: TRBV9; j_call: TRBJ2-2; clone_size: many; cdr3_nt: TGTGCCAGCTCCACAACAGGGAACACCGGGGAGCTGTTTTTT; cdr3_aa: CASSTTGNTGELFF
d_call: -; v_call: TRBV7-9; j_call: TRBJ1-2; clone_size: -; cdr3_nt: TGTGCCAGCAGTCCACCCGCCGGCAGATCAGACTATGGCTACACCTTC; cdr3_aa: CASSPPAGRSDYGYTF
d_call: TRBD2; v_call: TRBV12-3/TRBV12-4; j_call: TRBJ2-5; clone_size: -; cdr3_nt: TGTGCCAGCAGTTTTATGGCAATGGCTAGCGGCGTAGAGACCCAGTACTTC; cdr3_aa: CASSFMAMASGVETQYF
d_call: -; v_call: TRBV12-3/TRBV12-4; j_call: TRBJ1-2; clone_size: many; cdr3_nt: TGTGCCAGCACTCTCGGGACGGCCTATGGCTACACCTTC; cdr3_aa: CASTLGTAYGYTF
d_call: -; v_call: TRBV12-5; j_call: TRBJ2-2; clone_size: few; cdr3_nt: TGTGCTAGTGGTTTGATTTACACCGGGGAGCTGTTTTTT; cdr3_aa: CASGLIYTGELFF
d_call: -; v_call: TRBV7-2; j_call: TRBJ1-1; clone_size: many; cdr3_nt: TGTGCCAGCAGCTTCCCAGACACAGGGCGGGACACTGAAGCTTTCTTT; cdr3_aa: CASSFPDTGRDTEAFF
d_call: -; v_call: TRBV10-3; j_call: TRBJ1-5; clone_size: many; cdr3_nt: TGTGCCATCATGCAGGGACTCAATCAGCCCCAGCATTTT; cdr3_aa: CAIMQGLNQPQHF
d_call: -; v_call: TRBV10-3; j_call: TRBJ2-5; clone_size: -; cdr3_nt: TGTGCCATCAGTGATAAGGAGAGACAGTACTTC; cdr3_aa: CAISDKERQYF
d_call: TRBD1; v_call: TRBV7-2; j_call: TRBJ2-7; clone_size: many; cdr3_nt: TGTGCCAGCAGCGTAGCCGGGACAGACGAGCAGTACTTC; cdr3_aa: CASSVAGTDEQYF
d_call: -; v_call: TRBV29-1; j_call: TRBJ2-5; clone_size: many; cdr3_nt: TGCAGCCCGAAAGAAAGGATTCCGGGGGAGACCCAGTACTTC; cdr3_aa: CSPKERIPGETQYF